This T cell receptor beta chain comes out of a study of cytomegalovirus exposure and HLA in healthy donors. The wider study: A later analysis reported the 120 or so validation repertoires used the same platform as the approximately 650 first-cohort repertoires. General study points: The study listed about 150 cytomegalovirus-associated TCR beta chains. Among the CMV-associated chains, a few were confirmed in vitro as specific for CMV antigens.

The germline gives CDR1 WSHSY, CDR2 SAAADI. Trimming cost V 1 base and J 6 bases, with 10 bases left between them. This CDR3 is built from 14 residues. The repertoire was sequenced with immunoSEQ multiplex PCR; TCRdb's copy has only in-frame clones and lacks some. The repertoire holds about 160,000 clones, around nine tenths seen once, with just over 4% in the top ten. The donors were members of the validation cohort, which comprised 100 to 150 subjects and was separate from the first cohort of about 700 subjects. A few counts support this clone. Its antigen is unidentified. The receptor comes from a man between 18 and 29 years old in good health and CMV-seropositive. Sequenced input: PBMCs. The chain has TRBV10-2 and TRBJ2-1, with no clear D. The CDR3 loop reads CASSEFEDSNEQFF. CDR3 nucleotide sequence: TGCGCCAGCAGTGAGTTCGAGGATTCCAATGAGCAGTTCTTC.